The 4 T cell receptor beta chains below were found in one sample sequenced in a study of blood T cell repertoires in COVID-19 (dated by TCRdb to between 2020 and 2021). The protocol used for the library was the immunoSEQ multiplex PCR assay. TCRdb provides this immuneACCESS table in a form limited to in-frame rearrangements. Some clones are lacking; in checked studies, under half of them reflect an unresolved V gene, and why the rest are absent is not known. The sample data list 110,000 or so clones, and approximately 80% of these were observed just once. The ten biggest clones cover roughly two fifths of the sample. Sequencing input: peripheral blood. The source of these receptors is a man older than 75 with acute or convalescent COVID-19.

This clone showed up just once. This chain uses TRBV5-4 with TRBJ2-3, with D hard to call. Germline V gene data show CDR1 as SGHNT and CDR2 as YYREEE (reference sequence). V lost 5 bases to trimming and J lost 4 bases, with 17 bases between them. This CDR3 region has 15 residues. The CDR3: CASRPPVASSDTQYF. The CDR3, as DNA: TGTGCCAGCAGACCGCCGGTGGCTAGTTCAGATACGCAGTATTTT. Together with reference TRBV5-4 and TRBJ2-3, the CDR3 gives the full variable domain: ETGVTQSPTHLIKTRGQQVTLRCSSQSGHNTVSWYQQALGQGPQFIFQYYREEENGRGNFPPRFSGLQFPNYSSELNVNALELDDSALYLCASRPPVASSDTQYFGPGTRLTVL.

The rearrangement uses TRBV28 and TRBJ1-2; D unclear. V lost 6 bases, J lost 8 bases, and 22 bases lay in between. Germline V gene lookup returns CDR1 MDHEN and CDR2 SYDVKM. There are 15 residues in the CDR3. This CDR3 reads CASSPGARDLGGYTF. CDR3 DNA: TGTGCCAGCAGCCCGGGAGCGAGGGATCTGGGGGGCTACACCTTC.

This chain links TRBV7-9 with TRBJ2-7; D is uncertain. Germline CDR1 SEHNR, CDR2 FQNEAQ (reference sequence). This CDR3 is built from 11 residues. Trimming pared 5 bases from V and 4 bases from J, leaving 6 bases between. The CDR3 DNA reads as TGTGCCAGCAGCCGTGAGTACGAGCAGTACTTC. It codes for CASSREYEQYF.

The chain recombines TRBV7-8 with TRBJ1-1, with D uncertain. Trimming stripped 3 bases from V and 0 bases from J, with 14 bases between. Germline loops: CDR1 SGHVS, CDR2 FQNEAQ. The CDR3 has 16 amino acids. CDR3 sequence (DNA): TGTGCCAGCAGCTTCTTTGCAGGTCCGATGAACACTGAAGCTTTCTTT. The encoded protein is CASSFFAGPMNTEAFF.